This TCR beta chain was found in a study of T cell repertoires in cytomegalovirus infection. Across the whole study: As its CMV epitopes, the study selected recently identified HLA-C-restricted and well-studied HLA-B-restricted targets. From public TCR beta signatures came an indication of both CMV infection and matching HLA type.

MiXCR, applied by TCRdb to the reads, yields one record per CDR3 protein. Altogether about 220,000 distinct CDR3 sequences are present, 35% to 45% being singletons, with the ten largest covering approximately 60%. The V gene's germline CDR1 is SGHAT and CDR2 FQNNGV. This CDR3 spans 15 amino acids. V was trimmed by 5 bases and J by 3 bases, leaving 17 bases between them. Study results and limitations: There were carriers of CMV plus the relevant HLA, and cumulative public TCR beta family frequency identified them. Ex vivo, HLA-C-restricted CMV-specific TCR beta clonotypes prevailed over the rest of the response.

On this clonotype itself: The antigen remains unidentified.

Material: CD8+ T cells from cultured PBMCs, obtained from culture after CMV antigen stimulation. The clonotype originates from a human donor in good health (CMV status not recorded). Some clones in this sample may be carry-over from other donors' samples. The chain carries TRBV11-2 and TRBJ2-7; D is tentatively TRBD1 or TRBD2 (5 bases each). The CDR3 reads CASSRGPSTVYEQYF. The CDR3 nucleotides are TGTGCCAGCAGCCGGGGACCCAGTACCGTCTACGAGCAGTACTTC.